Detailed here is one T cell receptor (beta chain). This receptor's antigen is unknown. Per-base qualities were not stored, and no clone one base away is much larger. Trimming takes 6 bases off V and 4 bases off J; junction bases not matched to a gene: 11. Looking up the germline V gene (reference sequence) yields CDR1 LGHDT and CDR2 YNNKEL. The CDR3 runs 15 residues from the cysteine to the phenylalanine. CDR3 DNA only is kept here, 45 bases in frame from base 1. The receptor library was made with the immunoSEQ multiplex PCR assay. TCRdb mirrors the immuneACCESS table, restricted to in-frame sequences. Some clones are absent from its copies; in checked studies, under half trace to an unresolved V gene, and the reason for the others is unknown. A total of some 410,000 clones appear in this sample, over 75% of them only once. Jointly, the top ten make up around 6.4% of the sample. The data stem from a study of control samples from healthy donors and cancer patients (TCRdb year 2020).

The sequence came from a middle-aged man with head and neck cancer. The chain is encoded by TRBV3-1 (or the pseudogene TRBV3-2) joined to TRBJ1-1, and 7 junction bases match TRBD1. Specimen: PBMCs. The bases are TGTGCCAGCAGTGCGACAGGGCTCTCGGGCACTGAAGCTTTCTTT. The translation is CASSATGLSGTEAFF.